The rows below give T cell receptor beta chains drawn from one sample of a study of blood T cells in healthy people across ages. One entry per CDR3 protein, called by TCRdb with MiXCR from the 5' RACE reads. The repertoire has over 600,000 distinct CDR3 sequences, about half of them found once; the top ten carry 15% to 20%. The sample comprised blood. These receptor sequences come from an elderly man in good health. Each CDR3 is given with its conserved first and last residue.

>TRBJ2-1|TRBV5-1
CASSLGDRGGNEQFF
>TRBJ1-4|TRBV7-2
CASSLASGLEKLFF
>TRBJ2-1|TRBV20-1
CSASEVRGSEQFF
>TRBJ2-2|TRBV7-2
CASSLALSRGLTGELFF
>TRBJ2-1|TRBV28
CASSLITGTSGHNEQFF
>NA|TRBV5-1
CASSLPGTGPYEQYF
>TRBJ1-2|TRBV6-5
CASSDSNLFGYTF
>TRBJ2-5|TRBV9
CASSVGQGAIETQYF
>NA|TRBV20-1
CSSDRDNNEQYF
>TRBJ1-6|TRBV5-1
CASSYGQANSPLHF
>NA|TRBV7-9
CASSHGTENPYEQYF
>NA|TRBV5-1
CASSFQGLSDEQYF
>TRBJ2-7|TRBV29-1
CSVVDDSYEQYF
>TRBJ2-7|TRBV6-5
CASSYSKQVGAPYEQYF
>TRBJ2-7|TRBV24-1
CATSDAGGAVNEQYF
>TRBJ2-1|TRBV20-1
CSAGTSGSRNEQFF
>TRBJ2-7|TRBV24-1
CATSDLSGSYNKQYF
>TRBJ2-1|TRBV6-5
CASSIGTGEQFF
>TRBJ2-7|TRBV6-5
CASIRRAGFYEQYF
>TRBJ1-2|TRBV6-6
CVSSSPQTGESGYTF
>TRBJ1-2|TRBV12-3/TRBV12-4
CASQRGGLGGYTF
>TRBJ2-3|TRBV6-5
CASSEGQAIGTQYF
>TRBJ1-1|TRBV5-1
CASKAGGYTEAFF
>TRBJ2-1|TRBV7-9
CASSPRPSGGVSYNEQFF
>TRBJ2-2|TRBV5-1
CASSGIAGNTGELFF
>TRBJ2-3|TRBV20-1
CSAGTDLTTDTQYF
>TRBJ2-1|TRBV29-1
CSVESGSPDEQFF